One and the same sample provided the 30 T cell receptor beta chains below, sequenced in a study of blood T cells in healthy people across ages. A second roughly 6 to 12 cycle PCR used barcoded and J-beta primers. TCRdb re-analysed the 5' RACE reads in MiXCR, keeping a single row per CDR3 protein. The sample holds roughly 1 million distinct CDR3 sequences; under 30% are singletons and the top ten take 0.75%. These sequences were also reported in another study, on T cells of mothers and their children.

The sample consisted of blood. All receptors derive from a girl aged 2-10 years in good health.

The chain has TRBV11-2 and TRBJ2-4, with D perhaps assigned TRBD1 or TRBD2 (6 bases each). The CDR3 has 12 residues. Trimming pared 3 bases from V and 13 bases from J, leaving 13 bases between. Looked up from germline, CDR1 is SGHAT and CDR2 is FQNNGV. The CDR3 spells CASSFVGGPQYF. CDR3 nucleotide sequence: TGTGCCAGCAGCTTTGTTGGGGGGCCCCAGTACTTC.

This clonotype was picked up a small number of times. The V and J genes are TRBV5-5 and TRBJ2-3, with 7 bases fitting TRBD1. There are 15 residues in the CDR3. In germline, CDR1 is SGHKS, CDR2 YYEKEE (reference sequence). V gave up 3 bases and J gave up 5 bases; unmatched junction bases: 9. CDR3 in DNA: TGTGCCAGCAGCTCCCGACAGGGAGTAAGAGATACGCAGTATTTT. It translates to CASSSRQGVRDTQYF.

In its sample, this clonotype was seen many times. The chain couples TRBV15 to TRBJ2-3, with 10 bases identical to TRBD1. The junction had 5 bases not matched to a gene; V was cut back by 1 base and J by 4 bases. Germline V gives CDR1 LNHNV, CDR2 YYDKDF (reference sequence). The CDR3 covers 16 residues. The CDR3 DNA follows: TGTGCCACCAGCAGAGTACCGGGGACAGGGGCAGATACGCAGTATTTT. This translates into CATSRVPGTGADTQYF. The full variable domain, with the rest looked up from reference TRBV15 and TRBJ2-3, is DAMVIQNPRYQVTQFGKPVTLSCSQTLNHNVMYWYQQKSSQAPKLLFHYYDKDFNNEADTPDNFQSRRPNTSFCFLDIRSPGLGDTAMYLCATSRVPGTGADTQYFGPGTRLTVL.

This chain connects TRBV2 to TRBJ1-2; perhaps TRBD1 as D (5 bases). This CDR3 is 16 amino acids long. Germline CDR1 reads SNHLY; CDR2 reads FYNNEI. V shed 2 bases and J shed 8 bases, with 21 bases lying between them. CDR3 residues: CASSETFLARVRGYTF. Here the CDR3 DNA reads TGTGCCAGCAGTGAAACATTCCTGGCCAGGGTACGCGGCTACACCTTC.

The chain links TRBV3-1 to TRBJ2-2, with 9 bases fitting TRBD2. Germline V gives CDR1 LGHDT, CDR2 YNNKEL (reference sequence). The J segment lost 6 bases and the V segment lost 4 bases, leaving 15 bases of the junction unmatched. The CDR3 is made up of 18 amino acids. This CDR3 reads CASSPPWGSGGIPGELFF. The CDR3 nucleotides read TGTGCCAGCAGCCCCCCTTGGGGAAGCGGGGGGATACCCGGGGAGCTGTTTTTT.

The chain combines TRBV6-1 with TRBJ1-4; possibly TRBD1 for D (5 bases). Germline CDR1 reads MNHNS; CDR2 reads SASEGT. V lost 8 bases and J 8 bases, leaving 12 bases between the germline ends. The CDR3 loop spans 12 amino acids. The CDR3 DNA is TGTGCCAGCGGGACCCGGGCGGAAAAACTGTTTTTT. Encoded protein: CASGTRAEKLFF.

V gene TRBV20-1 combines with J gene TRBJ1-1, with D tentatively TRBD1 (5 bases). Trimming removed 2 bases from V and 1 base from J, with 8 bases in between. CDR1 DFQATT and CDR2 SNEGSKA come from the germline V gene (reference sequence). The CDR3 covers 13 residues. CDR3 DNA: TGCAGTGCTAGACAAGGACAGAACACTGAAGCTTTCTTT. It yields the protein CSARQGQNTEAFF.

This clonotype was recorded a few times. This rearrangement joins TRBV2 to TRBJ1-2; no reliable D call. Germline CDR1 SNHLY, CDR2 FYNNEI. The CDR3 extends over 13 amino acids. V lost 8 bases and J lost 0, with 10 bases in between. The CDR3 protein is CASLDGSNYGYTF. DNA of the CDR3: TGTGCCAGCTTAGACGGGTCTAACTATGGCTACACCTTC.

The rearrangement uses TRBV7-2 and TRBJ2-5, with D possibly matching TRBD1 (5 bases). CDR1 and CDR2 from the germline V gene are SGHTA and FQGNSA. CDR3 length equals 14 residues. Trimming took off 2 bases at V and 2 bases at J, with 9 bases between the two ends. The CDR3: CASSLSRVQETQYF. The CDR3 DNA reads TGTGCCAGCAGCTTAAGCAGGGTTCAAGAGACCCAGTACTTC.

This clonotype was found a few times. Written as DNA, the CDR3 is TGTGCCAGCATCCACAGCCGGCCAGGGGGGTACGAGCAGTACTTC. This sequence encodes CASIHSRPGGYEQYF. The chain couples TRBV28 to TRBJ2-7, with D tentatively TRBD1 (7 bases). Per the germline V gene, CDR1 is MDHEN and CDR2 is SYDVKM. The length of the CDR3 is 15 residues. Trimming pared 7 bases from V and 4 bases from J, leaving 20 bases between. The variable domain in full, with the rest retrieved from reference TRBV28 and TRBJ2-7, is DVKVTQSSRYLVKRTGEKVFLECVQDMDHENMFWYRQDPGLGLRLIYFSYDVKMKEKGDIPEGYSVSREKKERFSLILESASTNQTSMYLCASIHSRPGGYEQYFGPGTRLTVT.

The chain recombines TRBV20-1 with TRBJ2-3, with TRBD1 matching over 7 bases. V was pared by 7 bases and J by 4 bases, with 14 bases of the junction left unmatched. The germline V gene has CDR1 DFQATT and CDR2 SNEGSKA (reference sequence). This CDR3 has 15 amino acids. The CDR3 sequence is CSVTGGTERSDTQYF. CDR3 bases: TGCAGTGTGACAGGTGGGACAGAGCGGTCAGATACGCAGTATTTT.

This rearrangement joins TRBV12-3 or TRBV12-4 to TRBJ2-7; D could derive from TRBD1 or TRBD2 (5 bases each). The CDR3 is 13 residues long. Between the trimmed V and J ends, which lost 7 bases and 2 bases, there was a span of 12 bases. CDR3 region: CASKGDQAYEQYF. For the CDR3, the DNA is TGTGCCAGCAAAGGGGACCAGGCCTACGAGCAGTACTTC.

This clonotype was counted once. The chain uses TRBV6-5 and TRBJ2-7; D gene uncertain. Trimming removed 4 bases at V and 5 bases at J, with 15 bases between. CDR1 is MNHEY, CDR2 SVGAGI, per germline. The CDR3 contains 14 residues. The CDR3, as DNA: TGTGCCAGCAGTTCCCCGACTGATTCAAACGAGCAGTACTTC. Translation: CASSSPTDSNEQYF.

This chain joins TRBV29-1 and TRBJ2-5; D is ambiguous. The V and J ends lost 2 bases and 5 bases respectively, with 9 bases between them. The CDR3 has 12 residues. Germline CDR1 is SQVTM and CDR2 is ANQGSEA. The CDR3 protein is CSVEWEEETQYF. The CDR3 region has the DNA TGCAGCGTTGAATGGGAAGAGGAGACCCAGTACTTC.

This clonotype was observed a few times. The chain employs TRBV6-2 or TRBV6-3 and TRBJ1-2; possible D gene TRBD1, 5 bases. V was cut by 7 bases and J by 7 bases, with 22 bases left in between. The germline gives CDR1 MNHEY, CDR2 SVGEGT. This CDR3 contains 15 residues. The CDR3 nucleotides are TGTGCCAGCACCTACACCGCACCCTCGGGGGGTGGCTACACCTTC. Protein product: CASTYTAPSGGGYTF.

This clonotype was observed a few times. An end of the junction does not agree with germline; a read error may underlie this. The CDR3 nucleotides read TGTGCCTGCAGTTTACAAGGGATCGGGAACTATGGCTACACCTTC. Translated: CACSLQGIGNYGYTF. The rearrangement joins TRBV27 to TRBJ1-2; unclear D gene. The CDR3 extends over 15 amino acids. Germline loops: CDR1 MNHEY, CDR2 SMNVEV (reference sequence).

The chain is built from TRBV7-8 and TRBJ1-5; D perhaps matches TRBD1 (5 bases). V dropped 4 bases and J dropped 7 bases, with 23 bases sitting between them. The CDR3 runs 17 residues. Germline CDR1 SGHVS, CDR2 FQNEAQ. CDR3 amino acids: CASSWGRGASIRQPQHF. In DNA, the CDR3 is TGTGCCAGCAGCTGGGGGAGAGGGGCCTCGATAAGACAGCCCCAGCATTTT. Full variable domain (rest looked up from reference TRBV7-8 and TRBJ1-5): GAGVSQSPRYKVAKRGQDVALRCDPISGHVSLFWYQQALGQGPEFLTYFQNEAQLDKSGLPSDRFFAERPEGSVSTLKIQRTQQEDSAVYLCASSWGRGASIRQPQHFGDGTRLSIL.

The table lists this clonotype with a few counts. The V gene is TRBV29-1, the J gene TRBJ2-5, with 7 bases lining up with TRBD1. V shed 7 bases and J 3 bases; nucleotides not matched to a gene: 8. The CDR3 spans 13 residues. Germline lookup yields CDR1 SQVTM and CDR2 ANQGSEA. CDR3 DNA sequence: TGCAGCGGCCGGGACAGTGAGGAAGAGACCCAGTACTTC. Translation: CSGRDSEEETQYF.

This clonotype showed up just a few times. The rearrangement joins TRBV4-3 to TRBJ1-4; maybe TRBD1 (5 bases). V gave up 3 bases and J gave up 12 bases, with 20 bases separating them. The CDR3 spans 15 residues. Germline CDR1 and CDR2: LGHNA and YSLEER. The CDR3 region is CASSHDRSYGGELFF. CDR3 DNA sequence: TGCGCCAGCAGCCACGATAGGTCCTACGGGGGGGAACTGTTTTTT.

The gene calls are TRBV12-3 or TRBV12-4 and TRBJ2-3, with 9 nucleotides matching TRBD2. This CDR3 comprises 13 residues. V lost 3 bases, J lost 5 bases, and 0 bases stayed unmatched. CDR3 sequence: CASSFSGRDTQYF. CDR3 nucleotides: TGTGCCAGCAGTTTTAGCGGGAGAGATACGCAGTATTTT.

V is TRBV20-1 and J is TRBJ2-5, with D possibly being TRBD2 (5 bases). Germline assignment: CDR1 DFQATT and CDR2 SNEGSKA (reference sequence). The CDR3 consists of 18 residues. The V and J ends lost 6 bases and 0 bases respectively, with 26 bases between them. The CDR3 bases are TGCAGTGCCCAACTCATCCGGCCGGCAACGGGGTACCAAGAGACCCAGTACTTC. This codes for CSAQLIRPATGYQETQYF.

This clonotype appeared a few times. This chain joins TRBV10-3 and TRBJ2-5, with D perhaps matching TRBD2 (6 bases). The DNA end is more similar to TRBJ2-7, so the J call may be wrong. Germline CDR1 and CDR2: ENHRY and SYGVKD. The CDR3 covers 12 residues. In DNA, the CDR3 is TGTGCCATCAGTGATGGAGGGGACGAGCAGTACTTC. This codes for CAISDGGDEQYF.

V gene TRBV12-3 or TRBV12-4 combines with J gene TRBJ2-1, with TRBD1 as a possible D gene (5 bases). The length of the CDR3 is 14 residues. V was shortened by 6 bases and J by 2 bases, with 11 bases between the two germline ends. This CDR3 reads CASSHPRAYNEQFF. The DNA for the CDR3 is TGTGCCAGCAGCCACCCCAGGGCCTACAATGAGCAGTTCTTC.

The genes are TRBV6-1 and TRBJ2-3; 7 bases line up with TRBD2. Trimming cost V 7 bases and J 1 base; bases outside gene matches: 5. CDR1 is MNHNS, CDR2 SASEGT, per germline. This CDR3 comprises 14 residues. CDR3 sequence (DNA): TGTGCCAGCAAGGGAGGGCCTCGCACAGATACGCAGTATTTT. It codes for CASKGGPRTDTQYF.

The V call is TRBV4-2, the J call TRBJ2-3, with 11 bases that match TRBD2. J was trimmed by 4 bases and V by 0 bases; bases with no gene match: 3. CDR3 length equals 16 residues. Germline V lookup: CDR1 LGHNA, CDR2 YNFKEQ. As DNA, the CDR3 is TGTGCCAGCAGCCAAGATGGGACTAGCGGTTCAGATACGCAGTATTTT. The encoded protein is CASSQDGTSGSDTQYF.

This clonotype was recorded a few times. The CDR3 sequence: CASSGPGAETQYF. CDR3 DNA sequence: TGTGCCAGCAGTGGGCCCGGCGCGGAGACCCAGTACTTC. V gene TRBV28 combines with J gene TRBJ2-5; D is unclear. Germline CDR1 MDHEN, CDR2 SYDVKM. Trimming stripped 5 bases from V and 5 bases from J, with 12 bases between. This CDR3 region has 13 residues.

In regard to this clonotype: One junction end disagrees with the germline gene, perhaps due to a read error. This chain joins TRBV7-2 and TRBJ2-1; D not resolved. The end of the DNA fits TRBJ2-7 better, so the J call may be wrong. Germline CDR1 and CDR2: SGHTA and FQGNSA. CDR3 length: 15 amino acids. The CDR3 DNA follows: TGTGCCTGCAGCTTAGACCCGGAAGCGCCCTACGAGCAGTACTTC. This sequence encodes CACSLDPEAPYEQYF.

The chain joins TRBV3-1 to TRBJ2-5; the D gene could be TRBD1 or TRBD2 (5 bases each). The V end lost 3 bases, the J end lost 3 bases, and 14 bases lay between the germline ends. Germline loops: CDR1 LGHDT, CDR2 YNNKEL (reference sequence). The CDR3 is 15 residues long. CDR3 loop: CASSHRGQGKETQYF. The CDR3 coding sequence is TGTGCCAGCAGCCACCGAGGGCAGGGAAAAGAGACCCAGTACTTC.

The J gene is TRBJ2-3, the V gene TRBV28, with D maybe TRBD1 (6 bases). The length of the CDR3 is 17 residues. Germline values: CDR1 MDHEN, CDR2 SYDVKM. Trimming removed 10 bases from V and 0 bases from J, with 23 bases in between. The CDR3 protein is CATSGWGPHTSTDTQYF. The CDR3 DNA is TGTGCCACCTCAGGATGGGGGCCCCATACTAGCACAGATACGCAGTATTTT.

The sample holds a few counts of this clonotype. V usage is TRBV11-2 and J usage is TRBJ2-5; TRBD2 might be the D (7 bases). Deletions cut 6 bases from V and 3 bases from J, with 14 bases between. CDR1 is SGHAT, CDR2 FQNNGV, per germline. The length of the CDR3 is 14 residues. CDR3 sequence: CASRRGGGEETQYF. In DNA, the CDR3 is TGTGCCAGCAGAAGAGGGGGAGGGGAAGAGACCCAGTACTTC.